The text below deals with one T cell receptor beta chain. This record comes from a study of blood T cell repertoires in COVID-19. Study summary: The United States, Italy and Spain supplied acute and convalescent COVID-19 samples. PBMCs, B-cell-depleted T cells, or T cells provided the cDNA or gDNA that made up the material.

The CDR3 length is 13 residues. Deletions cut 6 bases from V and 5 bases from J, with 13 bases between. The germline V gene encodes CDR1 MNHEY and CDR2 SMNVEV (reference sequence). Across 20 to 25 US areas, participants ranged in age from roughly 18 to 89 years. Grouping used clinical history reported by participants in a survey and questionnaire. The table came from immunoSEQ multiplex PCR; TCRdb's copy has only in-frame clones and leaves some out. The repertoire holds about 270,000 clones, approximately 86% seen once, with 2.6% in the top ten. The chain couples TRBV27 to TRBJ1-1; D not resolved. The TCR originated in a young woman who had recovered from COVID-19. Sample: PBMCs or T cells enriched from blood (not recorded which). Written as DNA, the CDR3 is TGTGCCAGCAGACAGTTGGGCTGGACTGAAGCTTTCTTT. It specifies CASRQLGWTEAFF.